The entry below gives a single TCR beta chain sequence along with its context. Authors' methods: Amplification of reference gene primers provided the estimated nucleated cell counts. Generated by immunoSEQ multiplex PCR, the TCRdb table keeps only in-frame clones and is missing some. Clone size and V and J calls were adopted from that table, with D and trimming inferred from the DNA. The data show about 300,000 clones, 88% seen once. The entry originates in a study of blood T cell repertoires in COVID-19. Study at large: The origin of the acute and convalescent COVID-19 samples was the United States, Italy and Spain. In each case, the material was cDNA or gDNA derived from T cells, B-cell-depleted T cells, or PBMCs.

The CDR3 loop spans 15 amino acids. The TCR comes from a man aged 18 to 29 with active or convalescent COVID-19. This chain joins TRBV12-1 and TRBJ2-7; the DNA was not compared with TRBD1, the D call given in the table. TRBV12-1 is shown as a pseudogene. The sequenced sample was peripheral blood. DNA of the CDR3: TGTGCCAGCAGCTTGAGGGGGACAGGCTCCCACGAGCAGTACTTC. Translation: CASSLRGTGSHEQYF.